This entry lists 5 T cell receptor beta chains sequenced from one sample in a study of identical twins. TCRdb reprocessed the 5' RACE reads via MiXCR and lists one record per CDR3 protein. The data show 1,800,000 or so distinct CDR3 sequences, with roughly a third seen just once and 0.27% held by the top ten. Specimen: cord blood. The receptors originated from a newborn girl in good health.

This clonotype was found a few times. This chain links TRBV24-1 with TRBJ2-1, with D possibly called TRBD1 or TRBD2 (6 bases each). The DNA end is a closer match to TRBJ2-7, so the J assignment may be wrong. The CDR3 covers 15 residues. Germline V lookup: CDR1 KGHDR, CDR2 SFDVKD. CDR3 protein: CATSAGGPSYNEQYF. The CDR3 DNA reads TGTGCCACCAGTGCCGGGGGCCCCTCTTACAATGAGCAGTACTTC.

This clonotype was seen at least ten times. The chain is built from TRBV12-3 or TRBV12-4 and TRBJ2-7, with 12 bases that match TRBD1. J gave up 4 bases and V 6 bases, and 1 base lay outside the gene matches. The CDR3 covers 13 residues. The DNA of the CDR3 is TGTGCCAGCAGGGGACAGGGGGCGTACGAGCAGTACTTC. Residues: CASRGQGAYEQYF.

V and J are TRBV27 and TRBJ2-1, with a possible D match to TRBD2 (5 bases). This CDR3 is 15 amino acids long. Between the trimmed V and J ends, which lost 8 bases and 7 bases, there was a span of 21 bases. Germline V gene lookup returns CDR1 MNHEY and CDR2 SMNVEV (reference sequence). CDR3 DNA: TGTGCCAGCCCTTCCGGAACTAGTCTGAGGAATGAGCAGTTCTTC. Encoded protein: CASPSGTSLRNEQFF.

This clonotype came up a few times. V gene TRBV9 combines with J gene TRBJ1-4, with a weak D call TRBD1 (6 bases). Germline V gene lookup returns CDR1 SGDLS and CDR2 YYNGEE. The CDR3 length is 15 residues. V lost 4 bases and J 5 bases, leaving 15 bases between the germline ends. CDR3 residues: CASSPRPGHNEKLFF. The CDR3 DNA follows: TGTGCCAGCAGCCCGAGACCGGGACACAATGAAAAACTGTTTTTT.

As concerns this clonotype: A much larger clone is a single base away; this may be a read error. The genes are TRBV29-1 and TRBJ2-7; the match to TRBD2 covers 13 bases. Per germline, CDR1 SQVTM and CDR2 ANQGSEA. The CDR3 spans 16 residues. The CDR3 coding sequence is TGCTGCGTGGCCGGGACTAGCGGGGCAAGCTCCTACGAGCAGTACTTC. Translated, it gives CCVAGTSGASSYEQYF.